This TCR beta chain was sequenced during a study of shared T cell receptors in the human thymus. Sequencing used immunoSEQ multiplex PCR; TCRdb keeps in-frame clones, though not all of them. The sample includes hundreds of thousands of clones, around 87% seen only once; the top ten take about 0.0094%. Germline V CDR1 and CDR2: MNHEY, SMNVEV (reference sequence). V gave up 5 bases and J gave up 0 bases, with 23 bases separating them. CDR3 length equals 20 residues. The same data also contributed to another study, on human thymus T cells. That paper notes: Healthy Finnish infants undergoing corrective surgery for congenital heart defects provided the donor material. Obtained as resections during corrective heart surgery, the thymus tissue was then studied. V and J gene usage appeared biased in thymic and blood repertoires. Related work showed strongly overlapping thymic repertoires across unrelated individuals.

The V and J genes are TRBV27 and TRBJ2-6, with D maybe TRBD1 (5 bases). The TCR originated in a boy in the first two years of life with a congenital heart defect. Sequencing was carried out using thymocytes. The CDR3 protein is CASSTTRQRLNSSGANVLTF. The CDR3 nucleotides are TGTGCCAGCAGTACCACCCGACAGAGGCTTAATTCCTCTGGGGCCAACGTCCTGACTTTC.